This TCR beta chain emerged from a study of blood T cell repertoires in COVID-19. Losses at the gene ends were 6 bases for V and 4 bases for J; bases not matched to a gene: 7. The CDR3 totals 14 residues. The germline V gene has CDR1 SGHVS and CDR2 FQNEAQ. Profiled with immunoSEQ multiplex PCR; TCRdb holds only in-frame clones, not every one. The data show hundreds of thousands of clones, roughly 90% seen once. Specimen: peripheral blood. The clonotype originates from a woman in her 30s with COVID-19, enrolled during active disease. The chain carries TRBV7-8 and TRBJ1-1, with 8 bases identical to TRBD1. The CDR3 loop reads CASRKDRELTEAFF. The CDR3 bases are TGTGCCAGCAGGAAGGACAGGGAACTCACTGAAGCTTTCTTT.